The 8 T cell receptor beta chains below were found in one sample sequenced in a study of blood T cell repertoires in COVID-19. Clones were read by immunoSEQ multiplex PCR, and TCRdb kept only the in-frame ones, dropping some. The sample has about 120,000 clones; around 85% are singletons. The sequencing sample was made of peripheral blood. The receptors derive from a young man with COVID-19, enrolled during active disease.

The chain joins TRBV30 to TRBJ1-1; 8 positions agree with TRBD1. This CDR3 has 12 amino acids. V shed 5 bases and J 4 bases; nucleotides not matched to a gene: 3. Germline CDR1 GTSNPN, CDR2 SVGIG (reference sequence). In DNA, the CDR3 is TGTGCCTGGCGACAGGGGATCACTGAAGCTTTCTTT. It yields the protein CAWRQGITEAFF.

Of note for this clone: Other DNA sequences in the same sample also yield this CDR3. CDR3 region: CASSLNYGNTIYF. CDR3 nucleotide sequence: TGTGCCAGCAGTTTAAACTATGGAAACACCATATATTTT. The rearrangement joins TRBV27 to TRBJ1-3; D is ambiguous. Germline lookup yields CDR1 MNHEY and CDR2 SMNVEV (reference sequence). The CDR3 has 13 amino acids. V was clipped by 2 bases and J by 3 bases, with 5 bases between them.

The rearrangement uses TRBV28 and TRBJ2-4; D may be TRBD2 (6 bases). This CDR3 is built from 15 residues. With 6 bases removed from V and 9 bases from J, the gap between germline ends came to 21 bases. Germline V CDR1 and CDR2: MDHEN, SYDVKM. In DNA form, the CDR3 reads TGTGCCAGCAGCCTCATCCGGGGGTTTAAGACCATTCAGTACTTC. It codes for CASSLIRGFKTIQYF.

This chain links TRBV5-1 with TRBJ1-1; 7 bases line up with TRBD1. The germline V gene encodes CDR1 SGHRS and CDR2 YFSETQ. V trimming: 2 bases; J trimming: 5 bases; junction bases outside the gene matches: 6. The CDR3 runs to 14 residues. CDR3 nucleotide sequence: TGCGCCAGCAGCTTTGGCCCGGGACAGACTGAAGCTTTCTTT. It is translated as CASSFGPGQTEAFF.

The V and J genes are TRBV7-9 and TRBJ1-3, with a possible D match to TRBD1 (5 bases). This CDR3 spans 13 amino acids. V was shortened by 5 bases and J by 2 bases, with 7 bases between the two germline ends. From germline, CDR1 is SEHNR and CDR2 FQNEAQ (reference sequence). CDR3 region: CASSDSPGNTIYF. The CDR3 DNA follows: TGTGCCAGCAGCGACAGCCCTGGAAACACCATATATTTT.

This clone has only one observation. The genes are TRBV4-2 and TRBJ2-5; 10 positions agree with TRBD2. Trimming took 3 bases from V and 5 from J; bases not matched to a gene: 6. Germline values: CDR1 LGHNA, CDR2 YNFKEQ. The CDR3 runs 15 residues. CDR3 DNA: TGTGCCAGCAGCCAGGACGGGACTAGCGATGAGACCCAGTACTTC. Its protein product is CASSQDGTSDETQYF.

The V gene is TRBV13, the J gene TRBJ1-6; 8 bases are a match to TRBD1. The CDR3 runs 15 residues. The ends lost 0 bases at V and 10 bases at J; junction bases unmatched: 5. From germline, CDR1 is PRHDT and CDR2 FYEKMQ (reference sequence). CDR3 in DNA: TGTGCCAGCAGCTTAGGCAGGGGGCTCGACTCACCCCTCCACTTT. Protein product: CASSLGRGLDSPLHF.

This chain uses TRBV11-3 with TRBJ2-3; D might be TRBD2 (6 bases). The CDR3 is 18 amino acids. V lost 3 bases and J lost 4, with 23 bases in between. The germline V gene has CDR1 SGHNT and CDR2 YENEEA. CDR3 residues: CASSFRRALALGADTQYF. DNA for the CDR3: TGTGCCAGCAGCTTTAGGAGGGCACTAGCACTGGGGGCAGATACGCAGTATTTT.